These 2 T cell receptor beta chains were all obtained from the same sample, sequenced in a study of blood T cell repertoires in COVID-19 (dated by TCRdb to 2020 to 2021). The protocol used for the library was the immunoSEQ multiplex PCR assay. Sourced from immuneACCESS, this table was stored by TCRdb with only in-frame sequences that have V and J called. A share of the clones is absent; for the studies checked, an unresolved V gene accounts for under half, and the remainder has no known explanation. For this sample there are roughly 180,000 clones; approximately 83% appear just once. The ten largest clones represent 10% to 15% of the sample. Source material: PBMCs or T cells enriched from blood (not recorded which). The receptors here all came from a woman in her sixties or seventies who had recovered from COVID-19.

This clone turned up a few times. The chain has TRBV5-1 and TRBJ1-1; tentatively, D is TRBD1 (6 bases). The germline V gene encodes CDR1 SGHRS and CDR2 YFSETQ. The V and J ends lost 4 bases and 3 bases respectively, with 13 bases between them. The CDR3 spans 14 residues. In nucleotides, the CDR3 is TGCGCCAGCAGCCTCTTTCAGGGGCACACTGAAGCTTTCTTT. Residues: CASSLFQGHTEAFF.

The chain carries TRBV4-1 and TRBJ1-2; possible D gene TRBD1, 6 bases. Germline V CDR1 and CDR2: MGHRA, YSYEKL. CDR3 size: 16 residues. Trimming cost V 2 bases and J 5 bases, with 18 bases left between them. The CDR3 loop is CASSQLGQGLSYGYTF. The DNA for the CDR3 is TGCGCCAGCAGCCAACTTGGGCAGGGGCTCTCTTATGGCTACACCTTC.